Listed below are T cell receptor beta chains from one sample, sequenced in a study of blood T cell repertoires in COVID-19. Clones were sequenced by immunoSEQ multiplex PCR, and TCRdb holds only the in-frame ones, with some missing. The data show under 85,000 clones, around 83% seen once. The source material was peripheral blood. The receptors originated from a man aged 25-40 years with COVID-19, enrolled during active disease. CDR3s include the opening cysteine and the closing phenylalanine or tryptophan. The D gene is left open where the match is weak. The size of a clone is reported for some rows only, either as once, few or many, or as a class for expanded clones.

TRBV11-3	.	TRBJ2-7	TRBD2	CASSSPSGNSYEQYF	TGTGCCAGCAGCTCCCCTAGCGGGAACTCCTACGAGCAGTACTTC
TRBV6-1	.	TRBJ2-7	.	CASSENSPYEQYF	TGTGCCAGCAGTGAAAACAGCCCCTACGAGCAGTACTTC
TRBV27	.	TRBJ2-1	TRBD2	CASSPAGLAGRNEQFF	TGTGCCAGCAGTCCCGCAGGACTAGCGGGTCGCAATGAGCAGTTCTTC
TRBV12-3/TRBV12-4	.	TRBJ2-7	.	CASSLAPKELVYF	TGTGCCAGCAGTTTAGCGCCGAAGGAGCTGGTCTACTTC
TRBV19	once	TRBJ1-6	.	CASSVDRNLYNSPLHF	TGTGCCAGTAGCGTCGACAGGAACCTCTATAATTCACCCCTCCACTTT
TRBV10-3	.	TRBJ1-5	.	CAISEGGKQPQHF	TGTGCCATCAGTGAGGGAGGGAAGCAGCCCCAGCATTTT
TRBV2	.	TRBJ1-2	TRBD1	CASRAGQGIYGYTF	TGTGCCAGCAGGGCGGGACAGGGAATCTATGGCTACACCTTC
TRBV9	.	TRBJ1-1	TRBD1	CASSPDRGHWSWTEAFF	TGTGCCAGCAGTCCGGACAGGGGGCATTGGTCTTGGACTGAAGCTTTCTTT
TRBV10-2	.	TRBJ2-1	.	CASGSGSLGPNEQFF	TGCGCCAGCGGAAGTGGTAGTCTGGGCCCCAATGAGCAGTTCTTC
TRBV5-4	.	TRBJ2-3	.	CASTPGAGGTDTQYF	TGTGCCAGCACCCCGGGAGCCGGGGGCACAGATACGCAGTATTTT
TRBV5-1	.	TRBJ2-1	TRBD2	CASKPASGIGNEQFF	TGCGCCAGCAAGCCGGCTAGCGGGATTGGGAATGAGCAGTTCTTC
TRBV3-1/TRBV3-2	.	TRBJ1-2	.	CASSQDWGGWGYTF	TGTGCCAGCAGCCAAGATTGGGGGGGATGGGGCTACACCTTC
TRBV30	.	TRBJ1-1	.	CAWSVDGNRNTEAFF	TGTGCCTGGAGTGTCGACGGGAACCGTAACACTGAAGCTTTCTTT
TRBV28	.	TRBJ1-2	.	CASRSTVTYGYTF	TGTGCCAGCAGATCTACAGTAACCTATGGCTACACCTTC
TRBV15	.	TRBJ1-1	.	CATSFKTEAFF	TGTGCCACCAGTTTTAAAACTGAAGCTTTCTTT
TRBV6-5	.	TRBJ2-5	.	CASNRDFQETQYF	TGTGCCAGCAACCGGGACTTTCAAGAGACCCAGTACTTC
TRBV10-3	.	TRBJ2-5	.	CAISPAGRQETQYF	TGTGCCATCAGCCCCGCGGGGCGGCAAGAGACCCAGTACTTC
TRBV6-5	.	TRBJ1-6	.	CASSLGPGALHF	TGTGCCAGCAGCCTCGGACCCGGGGCCCTCCACTTT
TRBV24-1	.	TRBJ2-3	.	CATSEPGTKSDTQYF	TGTGCCACCAGTGAGCCCGGGACAAAGTCCGATACGCAGTATTTT
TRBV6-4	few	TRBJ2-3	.	CASSPGEDTDTQYF	TGTGCCAGCAGCCCCGGTGAAGACACAGATACGCAGTATTTT
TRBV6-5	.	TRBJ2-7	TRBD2	CASNPAGLNYEQYF	TGTGCCAGCAACCCAGCGGGATTGAATTACGAGCAGTACTTC
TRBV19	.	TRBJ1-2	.	CASSIGQGGSYTF	TGTGCCAGTAGTATTGGGCAGGGAGGGAGCTACACCTTC
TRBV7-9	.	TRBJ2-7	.	CASSQTPREEQYF	TGTGCCAGCAGCCAGACGCCACGGGAAGAGCAGTACTTC
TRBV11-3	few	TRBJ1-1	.	CASSLDGNTEAFF	TGTGCCAGCAGCTTAGACGGGAACACTGAAGCTTTCTTT
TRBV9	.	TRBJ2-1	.	CASSVGAGNEQFF	TGTGCCAGCAGCGTAGGCGCAGGGAATGAGCAGTTCTTC
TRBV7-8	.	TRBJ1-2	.	CASSLRRVDGYTF	TGTGCCAGCAGCTTACGGCGGGTGGATGGCTACACCTTC
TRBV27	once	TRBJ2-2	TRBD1	CASRQGAAGELFF	TGTGCAAGTCGTCAGGGGGCGGCCGGGGAGCTGTTTTTT
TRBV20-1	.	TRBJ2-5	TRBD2	CSASEAGQETQYF	TGCAGTGCTAGTGAAGCGGGGCAAGAGACCCAGTACTTC
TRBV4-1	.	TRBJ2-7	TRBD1	CASRKEDRVSLEQYF	TGCGCCAGCAGAAAGGAGGACAGGGTTTCTCTCGAGCAGTACTTC
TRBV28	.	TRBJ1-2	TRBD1	CASTPSPGGYGYTF	TGTGCCAGCACCCCGAGTCCAGGGGGCTATGGCTACACCTTC
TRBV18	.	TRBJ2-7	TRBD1	CASSPRQGPYEQYF	TGTGCCAGCTCACCTAGACAGGGGCCCTACGAGCAGTACTTC